The 23 T cell receptor beta chains below were found in one sample sequenced in a study of beta chain features in type 1 diabetes. Study-level findings and limits: The study found moderately but significantly shorter TCRB CDR3s in all four CD4+ subsets of Type 1 diabetes patients.

Their specific antigens are unknown. Sequencing targeted expressed TCRB transcripts, as all isolated RNA had been reverse transcribed. Produced via immunoSEQ multiplex PCR; TCRdb's table is partial and in-frame only. The sample contains about 160,000 clones, roughly 9% of which appear only once. Sequencing input: central memory CD4+ T cells from blood. The receptors stem from a woman aged 25 to 45 with type 1 diabetes.

This rearrangement joins TRBV28 to TRBJ2-5, with TRBD1 matching 11 bases. With V trimmed by 5 bases and J by 4 bases, 6 bases remained unmatched. The germline V gene encodes CDR1 MDHEN and CDR2 SYDVKM. The CDR3 loop spans 15 amino acids. The CDR3 loop is CASSILGTGGETQYF. In DNA form, the CDR3 reads TGTGCCAGCAGTATTTTAGGGACAGGGGGAGAGACCCAGTACTTC.

This clone was observed a handful of times. V gene TRBV29-1 combines with J gene TRBJ2-7, with 12 bases matching TRBD1. Losses at the gene ends were 5 bases for V and 4 bases for J; bases not matched to a gene: 9. CDR3 length: 15 amino acids. Germline V CDR1 and CDR2: SQVTM, ANQGSEA. The CDR3: CSVRGGTGGGYEQYF. In nucleotides, the CDR3 is TGCAGCGTTCGAGGGGGGACAGGGGGCGGTTACGAGCAGTACTTC.

This clone was seen a few times. The V gene is TRBV7-9, the J gene TRBJ2-1, with 7 bases identical to TRBD2. J gave up 8 bases and V 4 bases, and 2 bases lay outside the gene matches. In germline, CDR1 is SEHNR, CDR2 FQNEAQ (reference sequence). This CDR3 spans 12 amino acids. For the CDR3, the DNA is TGTGCCAGCAGCTCTAGCGGTGATGAGCAGTTCTTC. Protein: CASSSSGDEQFF.

The genes are TRBV7-9 and TRBJ1-5, with a tentative D call TRBD1 (5 bases). The CDR3 has 14 amino acids. V shed 5 bases and J shed 1 base, with 9 bases lying between them. CDR1 and CDR2 from the germline V gene are SEHNR and FQNEAQ (reference sequence). The chain's CDR3 is CASSLRGSNQPQHF. CDR3 DNA: TGTGCCAGCAGCCTAAGGGGAAGCAATCAGCCCCAGCATTTT.

This clone showed up just a few times. The chain couples TRBV7-6 to TRBJ2-1; 9 bases align to TRBD2. Germline assignment: CDR1 SGHVS and CDR2 FNYEAQ. CDR3 size: 17 residues. The V gene end was trimmed by 1 base and the J gene end by 4 bases; junction bases not matched to a gene: 8. CDR3 protein: CASSLVPSGNTYNEQFF. The CDR3 DNA reads as TGTGCCAGCAGCTTAGTCCCTAGCGGGAACACATACAATGAGCAGTTCTTC.

This clone occurred a few times. The chain has TRBV2 and TRBJ2-2; tentatively, D is TRBD1 (6 bases). The V and J ends lost 7 bases and 7 bases respectively, with 13 bases between them. The CDR3 covers 13 residues. Germline values: CDR1 SNHLY, CDR2 FYNNEI. The chain's CDR3 is CASTAGAGGELFF. In DNA form, the CDR3 reads TGTGCCAGCACGGCAGGGGCGGGCGGGGAGCTGTTTTTT.

The V call is TRBV29-1, the J call TRBJ1-3; D ambiguous. V lost 7 bases and J 2 bases, leaving 12 bases between the germline ends. From germline, CDR1 is SQVTM and CDR2 ANQGSEA. This CDR3 is built from 13 residues. Here the CDR3 DNA reads TGCAGCGCGCATCGGGGAGCTGGAAACACCATATATTTT. Translation: CSAHRGAGNTIYF.

This clone appeared a few times. The chain couples TRBV6-1 to TRBJ1-1, with 8 bases matching TRBD1. CDR1 and CDR2 from the germline V gene are MNHNS and SASEGT. J gave up 2 bases and V 8 bases, and 7 bases lay outside the gene matches. This CDR3 region has 14 residues. The CDR3 DNA is TGTGCCAGCGGCCCCGGACAGGGTAACACTGAAGCTTTCTTT. This codes for CASGPGQGNTEAFF.

J is TRBJ1-2 and V is TRBV29-1, with unresolved D. The CDR3 length is 14 residues. Trimming pared 1 base from V and 2 bases from J, leaving 11 bases between. Germline values: CDR1 SQVTM, CDR2 ANQGSEA. The CDR3 DNA reads as TGCAGCGTTGAAGGACCAGGCGGGAACTATGGCTACACCTTC. Protein sequence: CSVEGPGGNYGYTF. Combining the CDR3 with reference TRBV29-1 and TRBJ1-2 gives the whole variable domain SAVISQKPSRDICQRGTSLTIQCQVDSQVTMMFWYRQQPGQSLTLIATANQGSEATYESGFVIDKFPISRPNLTFSTLTVSNMSPEDSSIYLCSVEGPGGNYGYTFGSGTRLTVV.

The rearrangement links TRBV25-1 to TRBJ1-2, with 7 bases aligning to TRBD1. Germline V gene lookup returns CDR1 MGHDK and CDR2 SYGVNS. V was clipped by 5 bases and J by 0 bases; unmatched bases: 9. The CDR3 is 16 residues long. CDR3 loop: CASSPPEGAPNYGYTF. The CDR3 region has the DNA TGTGCCAGCAGTCCTCCGGAGGGGGCTCCTAACTATGGCTACACCTTC.

This clone was detected only a few times. At one end, the junction sequence differs from germline, possibly due to a read error. The gene calls are TRBV28 and TRBJ2-1, with TRBD2 matching over 8 bases. The CDR3 consists of 13 residues. The germline CDR1 and CDR2 sequences are MDHEN and SYDVKM. The CDR3 sequence is CASSLSSGTVWVF. As DNA, the CDR3 is TGTGCCAGCAGTTTGAGTAGCGGGACGGTATGGGTCTTC.

This clone was observed a handful of times. The chain's CDR3 is CASTSERVGELFF. The CDR3 coding sequence is TGTGCCAGCACCTCTGAGAGGGTCGGGGAGCTGTTTTTT. The chain employs TRBV13 and TRBJ2-2; possibly TRBD2 for D (5 bases). The CDR3 spans 13 residues. The germline CDR1 and CDR2 sequences are PRHDT and FYEKMQ (reference sequence). V was clipped by 7 bases and J by 7 bases, with 13 bases between them.

This clone was observed a few times. The chain combines TRBV2 with TRBJ2-5, with TRBD2 matching over 14 bases. The CDR3 has 15 amino acids. Germline V gives CDR1 SNHLY, CDR2 FYNNEI. The junction had 4 bases not matched to a gene; V was cut back by 6 bases and J by 4 bases. CDR3 region: CASSKGTSGRETQYF. The DNA of the CDR3 is TGTGCCAGCAGCAAAGGGACTAGCGGGAGAGAGACCCAGTACTTC.

The CDR3: CATSRDLGSSGNTIYF. DNA of the CDR3: TGTGCCACCAGCAGAGATCTGGGCTCCTCTGGAAACACCATATATTTT. The chain combines TRBV15 with TRBJ1-3; no definite D call. This CDR3 spans 16 amino acids. V was shortened by 0 bases and J by 0 bases, with 9 bases between the two germline ends. Germline CDR1 LNHNV, CDR2 YYDKDF (reference sequence).

The chain carries TRBV2 and TRBJ2-1; no reliable D call. V gave up 6 bases and J gave up 1 base, with 7 bases separating them. Germline V gene sequence: CDR1 SNHLY, CDR2 FYNNEI. This CDR3 has 13 residues. In DNA form, the CDR3 reads TGTGCCAGCAGGAGAGAATCCTACAATGAGCAGTTCTTC. This gives the protein CASRRESYNEQFF.

This clone was seen only a few times. The chain employs TRBV5-1 and TRBJ1-1, with D unclear. Germline V CDR1 and CDR2: SGHRS, YFSETQ. The CDR3 loop spans 15 amino acids. V lost 3 bases and J 2 bases, leaving 14 bases between the germline ends. In nucleotides, the CDR3 is TGCGCCAGCAGCTCCCTCGGAGAGGGAAACACTGAAGCTTTCTTT. It translates to CASSSLGEGNTEAFF.

The table lists this clone with a few counts. The V and J genes are TRBV5-1 and TRBJ2-5; TRBD1 matches at 7 bases. V shed 4 bases, J shed 1 base, and the junction held 4 bases outside the gene matches. The CDR3 contains 14 residues. Germline V gives CDR1 SGHRS, CDR2 YFSETQ. CDR3 sequence: CASSHGTAQETQYF. CDR3 DNA sequence: TGCGCCAGCAGCCACGGGACAGCCCAAGAGACCCAGTACTTC.

Only a few counts were recorded for this clone. The gene calls are TRBV7-2 and TRBJ1-1, with a weak D call TRBD1 (5 bases). The CDR3 has 13 amino acids. V lost 2 bases and J lost 5, with 9 bases in between. Germline V lookup: CDR1 SGHTA, CDR2 FQGNSA. This CDR3 is CASSLFKGTEAFF. CDR3 bases: TGTGCCAGCAGCTTATTTAAGGGGACTGAAGCTTTCTTT.

This clone was seen only a few times. The genes are TRBV13 and TRBJ2-7; D uncertain. V shed 2 bases and J shed 4 bases, with 9 bases lying between them. The CDR3 consists of 13 residues. The germline V gene encodes CDR1 PRHDT and CDR2 FYEKMQ (reference sequence). The CDR3 region has the DNA TGTGCCAGCAGCTTAAAAGTAGCATACGAGCAGTACTTC. This encodes CASSLKVAYEQYF.

The chain is built from TRBV9 and TRBJ2-2, with 8 bases identical to TRBD1. The CDR3 totals 14 residues. Germline lookup yields CDR1 SGDLS and CDR2 YYNGEE. Losses at the gene ends were 5 bases for V and 7 bases for J; bases not matched to a gene: 7. Here the CDR3 reads CASSSTGGGGELFF. The CDR3 DNA is TGTGCCAGCAGTAGTACAGGGGGTGGCGGGGAGCTGTTTTTT.

The chain employs TRBV11-3 and TRBJ2-2, with a tentative D call TRBD2 (5 bases). Deletions cut 5 bases from V and 0 bases from J, with 10 bases between. The CDR3 sequence is 15 residues long. Per the germline V gene, CDR1 is SGHNT and CDR2 is YENEEA. The CDR3 loop reads CASSPSGTNTGELFF. CDR3 coding DNA: TGTGCCAGCAGCCCGAGCGGAACGAACACCGGGGAGCTGTTTTTT.

The V call is TRBV5-6, the J call TRBJ1-3, with 7 bases fitting TRBD1. This CDR3 is 15 amino acids long. V was clipped by 3 bases and J by 2 bases; unmatched bases: 5. Germline V gene sequence: CDR1 SGHDT, CDR2 YYEEEE. CDR3: CASSSLTGTGNTIYF. CDR3 DNA: TGTGCCAGCAGCTCTCTGACAGGGACTGGAAACACCATATATTTT.

This clone was counted a few times. The CDR3 nucleotides are TGCGCCAGCAGCTTGGTCGGGAACACCGGGGAGCTGTTTTTT. This codes for CASSLVGNTGELFF. V gene TRBV5-1 combines with J gene TRBJ2-2; D unresolved. The CDR3 length is 14 residues. Germline CDR1 and CDR2: SGHRS and YFSETQ. V was shortened by 0 bases and J by 1 base, with 4 bases between the two germline ends.